These T cell receptor beta chains were read from a single sample in a study of cytomegalovirus exposure and HLA in healthy donors. Profiling relied on immunoSEQ multiplex PCR, and the TCRdb table lists in-frame clones only, not all of them. The table shows tens of thousands of clones, with more than 60% occurring only once. Sequenced material: PBMCs. The source of these receptors is a man between 45 and 60 years old in good health and CMV-seropositive. CDR3s include the opening cysteine and the closing phenylalanine or tryptophan. Fields, in order: J gene, V gene, D gene, clone size, CDR3 DNA, CDR3 protein. The D gene is left open where the match is weak. Rows may omit the clone size; those that give it use once, few, many or a size class.

J gene: TRBJ1-5
V gene: TRBV7-7
D gene: TRBD1
clone size: -
CDR3 DNA: TGTGCCAGCAGCCCGTTTGGGGGACAGGGGCGGGATCAGCCCCAGCATTTT
CDR3 protein: CASSPFGGQGRDQPQHF

J gene: TRBJ1-2
V gene: TRBV28
D gene: -
clone size: once
CDR3 DNA: TGTGCCAGCAGCCCAGGGAAAGACTATGGCTACACCTTC
CDR3 protein: CASSPGKDYGYTF

J gene: TRBJ1-2
V gene: TRBV28
D gene: -
clone size: -
CDR3 DNA: TGTGCCAGCAGTTCTAGGGGGTATGGCTACACCTTC
CDR3 protein: CASSSRGYGYTF

J gene: TRBJ2-2
V gene: TRBV30
D gene: -
clone size: -
CDR3 DNA: TGTGCCTGGAGCGGGGAGAGGGCCGGGGAGCTGTTTTTT
CDR3 protein: CAWSGERAGELFF

J gene: TRBJ2-5
V gene: TRBV4-1
D gene: TRBD2
clone size: -
CDR3 DNA: TGCGCCAGCAGCCAAGCAGCGGCGGGGACTAGCGGGAAAGAGACCCAGTACTTC
CDR3 protein: CASSQAAAGTSGKETQYF

J gene: TRBJ1-1
V gene: TRBV30
D gene: -
clone size: once
CDR3 DNA: TGTGCCTGGAGGGGAGGAAAAGCGAACACTGAAGCTTTCTTT
CDR3 protein: CAWRGGKANTEAFF

J gene: TRBJ1-5
V gene: TRBV6-5
D gene: TRBD1
clone size: -
CDR3 DNA: TGTGCCAGCAGTCCAGAGGGGGCCCATCAGCCCCAGCATTTT
CDR3 protein: CASSPEGAHQPQHF

J gene: TRBJ1-3
V gene: TRBV9
D gene: -
clone size: -
CDR3 DNA: TGTGCCAGCAGCGTAGGGGGGCTCTCTGGAAACACCATATATTTT
CDR3 protein: CASSVGGLSGNTIYF

J gene: TRBJ2-7
V gene: TRBV6-1
D gene: -
clone size: -
CDR3 DNA: TGTGCCAGCAGTGAATTGTCAGAGTTAGGGAGGGAGCAGTACTTC
CDR3 protein: CASSELSELGREQYF

J gene: TRBJ2-3
V gene: TRBV5-1
D gene: -
clone size: -
CDR3 DNA: TGCGCCAGCAGTTGGGGAGTAACACGCACAGATACGCAGTATTTT
CDR3 protein: CASSWGVTRTDTQYF

J gene: TRBJ1-3
V gene: TRBV29-1
D gene: -
clone size: -
CDR3 DNA: TGCAGCGTTGGGGACTACGGAAACACCATATATTTT
CDR3 protein: CSVGDYGNTIYF